This T cell receptor (beta chain) derives from a study of T cells after yellow fever vaccination. Each CDR3 protein is one row after TCRdb ran MiXCR on the 5' RACE reads. Among under 600,000 distinct CDR3 sequences listed, about 13% were seen once. The study's findings and limits: Most clones from primary vaccination were detected again post-booster (just under 97% CD4, 88% CD8). The secondary T-cell response peaked on day 5, not day 15, but was weaker.

Details on this clonotype: Its cognate antigen is unknown.

The sample here was PBMCs, taken on the day of the yellow fever booster vaccination. The sequence was collected from a man aged 25-45 years who received the YFV17D yellow fever vaccine.

CDR3 region: CSAWRGEQYF. CDR3 coding DNA: TGCAGTGCCTGGCGTGGGGAGCAGTACTTC. The chain recombines TRBV20-1 with TRBJ2-7; D is unresolved. Germline V gene data show CDR1 as DFQATT and CDR2 as SNEGSKA (reference sequence). Between the trimmed V and J ends, which lost 6 bases and 7 bases, there was a span of 10 bases. The CDR3 has 10 residues.